The 20 T cell receptor beta chains listed next were all sequenced from one sample in a study of cytomegalovirus exposure and HLA in healthy donors. PCR amplification relied on 60 Vbeta primers (plus 13 Jbeta primers). Some clones are missing from TCRdb's copy, which holds only in-frame ones; the method was immunoSEQ multiplex PCR. The listing records under 200,000 clones. Sequenced input: PBMCs. The receptors shown here come from a man younger than 40 in good health and CMV-seronegative.

This chain links TRBV5-1 with TRBJ2-3; 11 nucleotides align to TRBD2. V dropped 3 bases and J dropped 3; count of bases not matched to a gene: 12. The CDR3 length is 18 residues. CDR1 SGHRS and CDR2 YFSETQ come from the germline V gene. As DNA, the CDR3 is TGCGCCAGCAGCTGGGGGACTAGCGGTTTACAAGGGACAGATACGCAGTATTTT. Its protein is CASSWGTSGLQGTDTQYF.

Concerning this clone itself: Other DNA sequences from this sample encode an identical CDR3 as well. The rearrangement joins TRBV7-8 to TRBJ1-4, with D perhaps matching TRBD1 (6 bases). V was pared by 5 bases and J by 2 bases, with 12 bases between. From germline, CDR1 is SGHVS and CDR2 FQNEAQ. The CDR3 extends over 15 amino acids. CDR3 sequence (DNA): TGTGCCAGCAGCCTCCACAGGGTTACTAATGAAAAACTGTTTTTT. Its protein product is CASSLHRVTNEKLFF.

The rearrangement joins TRBV7-9 to TRBJ1-5, with 7 positions matching TRBD1. Looked up from germline, CDR1 is SEHNR and CDR2 is FQNEAQ (reference sequence). CDR3 size: 14 residues. Losses at the gene ends were 1 base for V and 6 bases for J; bases not matched to a gene: 3. The CDR3 loop is CASSLDRGRQPQHF. Here the CDR3 DNA reads TGTGCCAGCAGCTTAGACAGGGGACGTCAGCCCCAGCATTTT.

The chain uses TRBV5-1 and TRBJ1-4; D remains ambiguous. CDR1 and CDR2 (germline): SGHRS, YFSETQ. V was shortened by 0 bases and J by 0 bases, with 6 bases between the two germline ends. The CDR3 consists of 15 residues. The CDR3 nucleotides are TGCGCCAGCAGCTTGGGCGGGTCAACTAATGAAAAACTGTTTTTT. Translation gives CASSLGGSTNEKLFF.

The rearrangement links TRBV6-5 to TRBJ1-2, with D unclear. Germline V gives CDR1 MNHEY, CDR2 SVGAGI. Trimming removed 6 bases at V and 6 bases at J, with 5 bases between. The CDR3 is 10 amino acids. Here the CDR3 reads CASRRDGYTF. DNA for the CDR3: TGTGCCAGCAGACGCGATGGCTACACCTTC.

The gene calls are TRBV4-1 and TRBJ2-3; TRBD1 might be the D (6 bases). CDR1 is MGHRA, CDR2 YSYEKL, per germline. V lost 3 bases and J lost 5, with 21 bases in between. The CDR3 runs to 17 residues. CDR3 in DNA: TGCGCCAGCAGCCAGGGTTTTCACAGGGAACGGGGAGATACGCAGTATTTT. This codes for CASSQGFHRERGDTQYF.

The V call is TRBV11-2, the J call TRBJ2-3, with a possible D match to TRBD2 (7 bases). Germline V CDR1 and CDR2: SGHAT, FQNNGV. Trimming cost V 2 bases and J 2 bases, with 14 bases left between them. CDR3 length equals 16 residues. CDR3 amino acids: CASSLQRGRATDTQYF. The CDR3 coding sequence is TGTGCCAGCAGCTTACAGAGGGGGAGGGCCACAGATACGCAGTATTTT.

The chain joins TRBV6-6 to TRBJ2-7; D may be TRBD2 (5 bases). The CDR3 consists of 15 residues. CDR1 is MNHNY, CDR2 SVGAGI, per germline (reference sequence). Trimming shortened V by 6 bases and J by 4 bases, and 19 bases separated the two germline ends. CDR3 sequence reads: CASSRPGNSVYEQYF. The CDR3 nucleotides read TGTGCCAGCAGCCGGCCCGGGAATAGTGTGTACGAGCAGTACTTC.

The chain combines TRBV28 with TRBJ1-3; the D gene is possibly TRBD1 (5 bases). The germline gives CDR1 MDHEN, CDR2 SYDVKM. With 5 bases removed from V and 1 base from J, the gap between germline ends came to 12 bases. There are 15 residues in the CDR3. CDR3 protein: CASSSSKGSGNTIYF. CDR3 DNA: TGTGCCAGCAGTAGTTCGAAGGGGTCTGGAAACACCATATATTTT.

The chain combines TRBV30 with TRBJ2-5, with 13 bases that match TRBD2. Germline V lookup: CDR1 GTSNPN, CDR2 SVGIG (reference sequence). V lost 0 bases to trimming and J lost 5 bases; unmatched junction nucleotides: 9. The CDR3 loop spans 17 amino acids. CDR3 residues: CAWSVPRTSGGGETQYF. The CDR3 DNA sequence: TGTGCCTGGAGTGTACCCCGGACTAGCGGGGGCGGGGAGACCCAGTACTTC.

The CDR3 protein is CASSPNRVEQYF. As DNA, the CDR3 is TGTGCCAGCAGCCCCAACAGGGTCGAGCAGTACTTC. The V and J genes are TRBV6-5 and TRBJ2-7; possibly TRBD1 for D (6 bases). The CDR3 sequence is 12 residues long. Germline V gene lookup returns CDR1 MNHEY and CDR2 SVGAGI. Trimming removed 6 bases at V and 6 bases at J, with 12 bases between.

The gene calls are TRBV5-8 and TRBJ1-6; D gene unclear. The CDR3 spans 16 residues. The V gene lost 1 base and the J gene lost 0 bases, with 8 bases spanning the gap. Per germline, CDR1 SGHTS and CDR2 YDEGEE. CDR3: CASSLSVSSYNSPLHF. CDR3 sequence (DNA): TGTGCCAGCAGCTTGAGTGTTAGCTCCTATAATTCACCCCTCCACTTT.

CDR3 region: CASRQGITGELFF. The CDR3 DNA is TGTGCCAGTAGGCAGGGGATCACCGGGGAGCTGTTTTTT. This chain uses TRBV19 with TRBJ2-2, with D perhaps TRBD1 (6 bases). V dropped 6 bases and J dropped 4 bases, with 9 bases sitting between them. Germline V CDR1 and CDR2: LNHDA, SQIVND (reference sequence). This CDR3 spans 13 amino acids.

Turning to this clone: Other DNA sequences from this sample encode an identical CDR3 as well. The chain employs TRBV29-1 and TRBJ2-7, with D possibly being TRBD2 (6 bases). The CDR3 is made up of 13 amino acids. V lost 4 bases and J 2 bases, leaving 12 bases between the germline ends. Germline V lookup: CDR1 SQVTM, CDR2 ANQGSEA. The CDR3 reads CSVGGGATYEQYF. CDR3 bases: TGCAGCGTTGGAGGAGGGGCAACCTACGAGCAGTACTTC.

The chain carries TRBV14 and TRBJ2-2; D is ambiguous. Germline values: CDR1 SGHDN, CDR2 FVKESK. The V and J ends lost 0 bases and 2 bases respectively, with 10 bases between them. CDR3 length: 16 residues. The chain's CDR3 is CASSQDVAANTGELFF. Here the CDR3 DNA reads TGTGCCAGCAGCCAAGATGTGGCGGCCAACACCGGGGAGCTGTTTTTT.

The chain employs TRBV10-1 and TRBJ1-5; D is ambiguous. V was cut by 6 bases and J by 0 bases, with 6 bases left in between. Germline loops: CDR1 WNHNN, CDR2 SYGVQD (reference sequence). This CDR3 comprises 13 residues. The CDR3 nucleotides are TGCGCCAGCAGCCCAAATAGCAATCAGCCCCAGCATTTT. It codes for CASSPNSNQPQHF.

The chain is built from TRBV7-8 and TRBJ2-1, with 7 bases that match TRBD2. V gave up 5 bases and J gave up 1 base; unmatched junction bases: 8. Germline CDR1 SGHVS, CDR2 FQNEAQ. CDR3 size: 16 residues. The DNA of the CDR3 is TGTGCCAGCAGCCCCACCGTCGGGGGGTCCTACAATGAGCAGTTCTTC. The encoded protein is CASSPTVGGSYNEQFF. The complete variable domain, with remaining parts taken from reference TRBV7-8 and TRBJ2-1, reads GAGVSQSPRYKVAKRGQDVALRCDPISGHVSLFWYQQALGQGPEFLTYFQNEAQLDKSGLPSDRFFAERPEGSVSTLKIQRTQQEDSAVYLCASSPTVGGSYNEQFFGPGTRLTVL.

The rearrangement uses TRBV5-4 and TRBJ1-2; no clear D. The CDR3 is made up of 15 amino acids. Trimming took 1 base from V and 5 from J, leaving 15 bases between them. Germline lookup yields CDR1 SGHNT and CDR2 YYREEE (reference sequence). The CDR3 DNA is TGTGCCAGCAGCTTGACTCAAACTGCACGGTATGGCTACACCTTC. Protein product: CASSLTQTARYGYTF.

This chain joins TRBV25-1 and TRBJ2-5; D gene unclear. This CDR3 region has 14 residues. Germline-derived CDR1 and CDR2 are MGHDK and SYGVNS. V dropped 4 bases and J dropped 5 bases, with 14 bases sitting between them. Here the CDR3 reads CASSALLGYETQYF. The CDR3 nucleotides are TGTGCCAGCAGTGCCCTACTCGGGTACGAGACCCAGTACTTC. Variable domain in full (rest from reference TRBV25-1 and TRBJ2-5): EADIYQTPRYLVIGTGKKITLECSQTMGHDKMYWYQQDPGMELHLIHYSYGVNSTEKGDLSSESTVSRIRTEHFPLTLESARPSHTSQYLCASSALLGYETQYFGPGTRLLVL.

V gene TRBV4-2 combines with J gene TRBJ1-5; D is uncertain. The CDR3 loop spans 14 amino acids. Trimming left V 0 bases short and J 0 bases short, with 3 bases between. Germline assignment: CDR1 LGHNA and CDR2 YNFKEQ. CDR3 DNA: TGTGCCAGCAGCCAAGACGGTAGCAATCAGCCCCAGCATTTT. Translating gives CASSQDGSNQPQHF.